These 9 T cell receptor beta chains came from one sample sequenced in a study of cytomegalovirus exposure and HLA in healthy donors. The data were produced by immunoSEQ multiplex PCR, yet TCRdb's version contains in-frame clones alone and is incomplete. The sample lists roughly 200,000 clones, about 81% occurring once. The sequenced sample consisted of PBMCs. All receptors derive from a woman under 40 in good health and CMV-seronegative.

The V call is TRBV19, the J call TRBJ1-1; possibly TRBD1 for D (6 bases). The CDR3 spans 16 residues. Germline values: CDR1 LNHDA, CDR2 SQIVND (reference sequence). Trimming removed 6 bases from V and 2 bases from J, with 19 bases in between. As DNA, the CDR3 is TGTGCCAGTAGGGTGGGCCTGGGGGCCTCAAACACTGAAGCTTTCTTT. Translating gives CASRVGLGASNTEAFF.

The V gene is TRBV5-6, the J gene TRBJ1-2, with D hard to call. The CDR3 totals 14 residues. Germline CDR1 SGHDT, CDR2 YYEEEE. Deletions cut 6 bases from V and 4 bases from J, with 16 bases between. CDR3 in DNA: TGTGCCAGCAACAAATTACAGAGCTTCTATGGCTACACCTTC. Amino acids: CASNKLQSFYGYTF. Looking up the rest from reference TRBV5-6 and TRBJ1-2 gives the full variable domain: DAGVTQSPTHLIKTRGQQVTLRCSPKSGHDTVSWYQQALGQGPQFIFQYYEEEERQRGNFPDRFSGHQFPNYSSELNVNALLLGDSALYLCASNKLQSFYGYTFGSGTRLTVV.

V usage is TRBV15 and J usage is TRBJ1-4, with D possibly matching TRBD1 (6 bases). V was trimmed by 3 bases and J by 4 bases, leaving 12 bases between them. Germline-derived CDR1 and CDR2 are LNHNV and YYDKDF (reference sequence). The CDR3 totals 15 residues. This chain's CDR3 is CATSSSRDINEKLFF. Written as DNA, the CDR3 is TGTGCCACCAGCAGTTCTCGGGACATTAATGAAAAACTGTTTTTT.

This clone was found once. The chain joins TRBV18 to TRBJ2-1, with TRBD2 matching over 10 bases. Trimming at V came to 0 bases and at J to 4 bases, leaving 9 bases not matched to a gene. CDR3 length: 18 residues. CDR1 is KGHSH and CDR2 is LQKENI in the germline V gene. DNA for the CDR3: TGTGCCAGCTCACCACCGAGCCTAGCGGGAGCTCTTTACAATGAGCAGTTCTTC. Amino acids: CASSPPSLAGALYNEQFF.

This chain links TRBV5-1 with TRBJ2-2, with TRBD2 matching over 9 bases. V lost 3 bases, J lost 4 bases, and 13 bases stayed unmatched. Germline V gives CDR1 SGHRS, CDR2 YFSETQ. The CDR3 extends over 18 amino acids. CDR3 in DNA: TGCGCCAGCAGCTCCATGGCACTTAGCGGGAGTAGCACCGGGGAGCTGTTTTTT. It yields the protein CASSSMALSGSSTGELFF.

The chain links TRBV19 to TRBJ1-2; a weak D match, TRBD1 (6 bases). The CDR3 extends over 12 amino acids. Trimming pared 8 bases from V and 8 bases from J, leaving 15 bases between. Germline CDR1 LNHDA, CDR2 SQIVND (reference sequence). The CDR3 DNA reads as TGTGCCAGTGAGACAGGCTTGACAGGCTACACCTTC. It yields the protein CASETGLTGYTF.

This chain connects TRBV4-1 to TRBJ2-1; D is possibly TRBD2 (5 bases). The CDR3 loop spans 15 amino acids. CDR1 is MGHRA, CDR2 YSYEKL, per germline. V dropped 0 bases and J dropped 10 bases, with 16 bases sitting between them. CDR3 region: CASSQDRKLAIEQFF. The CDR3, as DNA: TGCGCCAGCAGCCAAGATCGGAAGTTAGCGATAGAGCAGTTCTTC.

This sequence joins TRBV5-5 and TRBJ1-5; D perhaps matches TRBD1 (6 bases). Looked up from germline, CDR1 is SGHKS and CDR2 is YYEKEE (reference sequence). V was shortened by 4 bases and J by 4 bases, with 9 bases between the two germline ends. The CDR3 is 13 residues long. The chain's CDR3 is CASSIQGNQPQHF. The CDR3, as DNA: TGTGCCAGCAGCATACAGGGTAATCAGCCCCAGCATTTT.

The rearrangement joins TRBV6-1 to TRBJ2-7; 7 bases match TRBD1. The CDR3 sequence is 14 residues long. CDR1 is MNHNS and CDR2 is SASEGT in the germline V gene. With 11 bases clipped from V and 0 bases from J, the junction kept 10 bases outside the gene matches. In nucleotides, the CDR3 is TGTGCCTCCCTCCGGGACAGCTTCTCCTACGAGCAGTACTTC. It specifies CASLRDSFSYEQYF.